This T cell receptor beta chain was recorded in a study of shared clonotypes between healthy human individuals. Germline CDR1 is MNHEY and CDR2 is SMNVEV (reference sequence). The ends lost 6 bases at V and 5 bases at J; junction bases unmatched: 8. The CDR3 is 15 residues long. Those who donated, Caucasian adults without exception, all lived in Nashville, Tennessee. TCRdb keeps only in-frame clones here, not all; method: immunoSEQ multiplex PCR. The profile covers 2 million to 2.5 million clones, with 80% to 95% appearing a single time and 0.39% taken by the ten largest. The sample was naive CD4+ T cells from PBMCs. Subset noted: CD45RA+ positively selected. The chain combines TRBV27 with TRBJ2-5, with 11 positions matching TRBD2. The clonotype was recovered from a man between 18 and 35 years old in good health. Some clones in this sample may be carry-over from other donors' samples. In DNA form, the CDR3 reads TGTGCCAGCAGCCGACTAGCGGGGCCTTCGGAGACCCAGTACTTC. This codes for CASSRLAGPSETQYF.